The 24 T cell receptor beta chains below were found in one sample sequenced in a study of metastatic and nonmetastatic thyroid tumors. Not a single patient had been given any form of treatment at any point before undergoing thyroid surgery. MiXCR reprocessed the PCR reads for TCRdb. The repertoire holds 15,000 to 20,000 clones, with 20% to 30% as singletons. Material for sequencing was adjacent normal tissue. The receptors originated from a female donor with papillary thyroid cancer or a benign thyroid nodule (not recorded which). Some clones in this sample may be carry-over from other donors' samples.

There are a few counts of this clone. The chain couples TRBV28 to TRBJ2-3; D perhaps matches TRBD1 (6 bases). The CDR3 is 13 amino acids. Germline lookup yields CDR1 MDHEN and CDR2 SYDVKM. V lost 9 bases to trimming and J lost 3 bases, with 13 bases between them. CDR3 protein: CASTQGATDTQYF. CDR3 nucleotides: TGTGCCAGTACACAGGGTGCGACAGATACGCAGTATTTT.

The J gene is TRBJ2-1, the V gene TRBV6-5, with D maybe TRBD2 (6 bases). This CDR3 has 14 residues. Trimming left V 4 bases short and J 7 bases short, with 14 bases between. CDR1 and CDR2 (germline): MNHEY, SVGAGI. The CDR3 DNA reads TGTGCCAGCAGTTCCTCCCCCCGGGGGAATGAGCAGTTCTTC. It specifies CASSSSPRGNEQFF.

This chain uses TRBV19 with TRBJ1-1; D is ambiguous. CDR3 length: 16 amino acids. Trimming removed 1 base at V and 10 bases at J, with 22 bases between. Germline V gene data show CDR1 as LNHDA and CDR2 as SQIVND (reference sequence). Here the CDR3 DNA reads TGTGCCAGTAGTATAGCCTCCGAGACGTCGGTGGTAGGAGCTTTCTTT. The encoded protein is CASSIASETSVVGAFF.

The rearrangement links TRBV5-1 to TRBJ2-1; 9 bases agree with TRBD1. CDR1 SGHRS and CDR2 YFSETQ come from the germline V gene. J gave up 8 bases and V 4 bases, and 10 bases lay outside the gene matches. The CDR3 is made up of 15 amino acids. The DNA of the CDR3 is TGCGCCAGCAGCCCGCTGGGGGACAGGGTAGATGAGCAGTTCTTC. Protein product: CASSPLGDRVDEQFF.

The J gene is TRBJ2-7, the V gene TRBV18; the match to TRBD2 covers 10 bases. Germline assignment: CDR1 KGHSH and CDR2 LQKENI. The CDR3 contains 15 residues. The J segment lost 1 base and the V segment lost 6 bases, leaving 6 bases of the junction unmatched. Written as DNA, the CDR3 is TGTGCCAGCTCCCGCGGACTAGCGGAATCCTACGAGCAGTACTTC. It codes for CASSRGLAESYEQYF.

The chain uses TRBV6-1 and TRBJ2-7, with 9 bases matching TRBD1. Germline V gives CDR1 MNHNS, CDR2 SASEGT. CDR3 length: 14 amino acids. The CDR3 region is CARSATGGSYEQYV. The CDR3 DNA follows: TGTGCCAGGAGTGCGACAGGGGGCTCCTACGAGCAGTACGTC.

In the case of this clone: The germline gene is not matched at one end of the junction; a read error may be the cause. The J gene is TRBJ2-7, the V gene TRBV7-3; D remains ambiguous. The germline V gene has CDR1 SGHTA and CDR2 FQGTGA. The CDR3 covers 13 residues. This chain's CDR3 is CASTIPYSHEQYF. For the CDR3, the DNA is TGTGCCAGCACCATACCTTACTCCCACGAGCAGTACTTC.

This clone was recorded a few times. The chain joins TRBV19 to TRBJ1-2; possible D gene TRBD1, 6 bases. CDR3 length: 15 amino acids. Per germline, CDR1 LNHDA and CDR2 SQIVND (reference sequence). Trimming took 5 bases from V and 3 from J, leaving 16 bases between them. CDR3 sequence (DNA): TGTGCCAGTAGTCCGCCGTTAGGGGGGGACTATGGCTACACCTTC. It is translated as CASSPPLGGDYGYTF.

This clone was found a few times. The chain recombines TRBV6-1 with TRBJ1-5, with D possibly being TRBD1 (5 bases). Germline V lookup: CDR1 MNHNS, CDR2 SASEGT. The CDR3 is 15 residues long. Trimming stripped 2 bases from V and 0 bases from J, with 8 bases between. For the CDR3, the DNA is TGTGCCAGCAGTGAACAGGGTATTAGCAATCAGCCCCAGCATTTT. Protein product: CASSEQGISNQPQHF.

The chain is built from TRBV20-1 and TRBJ2-5; D is perhaps TRBD1 (6 bases). The CDR3 extends over 12 amino acids. Germline V gene data show CDR1 as DFQATT and CDR2 as SNEGSKA (reference sequence). The ends were cut back, 5 bases at V and 5 bases at J, with 12 bases in the middle. The CDR3 loop reads CSAGPRGETQYF. The CDR3 bases are TGCAGTGCTGGCCCTAGGGGGGAGACCCAGTACTTC.

This clone was detected only a few times. V usage is TRBV6-1 and J usage is TRBJ2-7, with a possible D match to TRBD1 (5 bases). Germline V gene sequence: CDR1 MNHNS, CDR2 SASEGT. V dropped 6 bases and J dropped 2 bases, with 17 bases sitting between them. The CDR3 sequence is 15 residues long. DNA of the CDR3: TGTGCCAGCAGCCAGGGATTCGGCAGTACCTACGAGCAGTACTTC. Translating gives CASSQGFGSTYEQYF.

The chain recombines TRBV27 with TRBJ2-7; no reliable D call. V was pared by 10 bases and J by 7 bases, with 26 bases between. CDR3 length: 15 amino acids. Germline CDR1 MNHEY, CDR2 SMNVEV (reference sequence). The CDR3 DNA reads as TGTGCCACCCGTTTCTACGGGTCCTCCAACCGGGAGCAGTACTTC. This codes for CATRFYGSSNREQYF.

This clone was counted between two and nine times. Other DNA sequences in this sample translate to the same CDR3. The chain has TRBV10-1 and TRBJ1-1, with D uncertain. V was trimmed by 6 bases and J by 0 bases, leaving 8 bases between them. CDR3 length: 13 residues. Germline assignment: CDR1 WNHNN and CDR2 SYGVQD (reference sequence). As DNA, the CDR3 is TGCGCCAGCAGCGTGTCCCTGAACACTGAAGCTTTCTTT. This encodes CASSVSLNTEAFF.

The V and J genes are TRBV20-1 and TRBJ2-1; 13 bases match TRBD2. The CDR3 contains 14 residues. Trimming at V came to 4 bases and at J to 7 bases, leaving 4 bases not matched to a gene. Germline loops: CDR1 DFQATT, CDR2 SNEGSKA (reference sequence). In nucleotides, the CDR3 is TGCAGTGCTAAAGGGACTAGCGGGACGAATGAGCAGTTCTTC. Protein sequence: CSAKGTSGTNEQFF.

The genes are TRBV5-1 and TRBJ2-7; possibly TRBD1 for D (6 bases). Germline V gene sequence: CDR1 SGHRS, CDR2 YFSETQ. V shed 3 bases and J shed 0 bases, with 16 bases lying between them. The CDR3 spans 16 residues. CDR3 region: CASSYAGTTTSYEQYF. Written as DNA, the CDR3 is TGCGCCAGCAGCTACGCCGGGACAACAACCTCCTACGAGCAGTACTTC.

This clone was counted between two and nine times. The CDR3 sequence: CASSLRQGDGYTF. The CDR3 DNA is TGTGCCAGCAGCTTGAGACAGGGGGATGGCTACACCTTC. The chain has TRBV5-6 and TRBJ1-2; 9 positions match TRBD1. The length of the CDR3 is 13 residues. CDR1 SGHDT and CDR2 YYEEEE come from the germline V gene. After removal of 1 base from V and 6 bases from J, the junction contained 1 base not matched to a gene.

The CDR3 sequence: CASSPVTSGIITDTQYF. The DNA for the CDR3 is TGTGCCAGCAGCCCAGTCACTAGCGGGATTATCACAGATACGCAGTATTTT. This chain uses TRBV7-8 with TRBJ2-3; TRBD2 matches 10 bases. CDR3 length: 17 amino acids. V lost 5 bases and J lost 2; bases outside the gene matches: 10. The germline gives CDR1 SGHVS, CDR2 FQNEAQ.

The chain employs TRBV6-5 and TRBJ2-2; TRBD1 or TRBD2 may be the D gene (5 bases each). Trimming removed 0 bases from V and 6 bases from J, with 17 bases in between. CDR3 size: 17 residues. Per the germline V gene, CDR1 is MNHEY and CDR2 is SVGAGI. CDR3 region: CASSYSRGGRIPGELFF. The CDR3 coding sequence is TGTGCCAGCAGTTACTCGAGGGGTGGACGAATTCCCGGGGAGCTGTTTTTT.

The rearrangement joins TRBV4-1 to TRBJ2-1; tentatively, D is TRBD1 (5 bases). This CDR3 comprises 13 residues. Germline CDR1 reads MGHRA; CDR2 reads YSYEKL. Between the trimmed V and J ends, which lost 5 bases and 4 bases, there was a span of 9 bases. Here the CDR3 reads CASSLQAYNEQFF. CDR3 in DNA: TGCGCCAGCAGCTTACAGGCTTACAATGAGCAGTTCTTC.

This clone has more than one count but fewer than ten. The V and J genes are TRBV20-1 and TRBJ1-1, with D perhaps matching TRBD1 (6 bases). Trimming cost V 0 bases and J 3 bases, with 8 bases left between them. Per the germline V gene, CDR1 is DFQATT and CDR2 is SNEGSKA (reference sequence). The CDR3 loop spans 13 amino acids. In DNA form, the CDR3 reads TGCAGTGCTAGAGAGGGGGCGGACACTGAAGCTTTCTTT. Its protein is CSAREGADTEAFF.

This clone was seen many times. The chain couples TRBV5-1 to TRBJ2-1, with D perhaps matching TRBD1 or TRBD2 (5 bases each). CDR1 and CDR2 from the germline V gene are SGHRS and YFSETQ. The CDR3 runs 14 residues. The V end was cut by 0 bases, the J end by 8 bases, with 12 bases between. DNA of the CDR3: TGCGCCAGCAGCTTGGTGGGACCAGGTGATGAGCAGTTCTTC. Its protein product is CASSLVGPGDEQFF.

The gene calls are TRBV10-3 and TRBJ1-1; no reliable D call. The CDR3 has 13 residues. CDR1 ENHRY and CDR2 SYGVKD come from the germline V gene. Trimming removed 4 bases from V and 1 base from J, with 7 bases in between. The CDR3 protein is CAISADGNTEAFF. DNA of the CDR3: TGTGCCATCAGTGCGGATGGGAACACTGAAGCTTTCTTT.

This clone was observed a handful of times. The chain carries TRBV18 and TRBJ1-2, with no clear D. The germline CDR1 and CDR2 sequences are KGHSH and LQKENI. This CDR3 region has 18 residues. V gave up 4 bases and J gave up 4 bases, with 25 bases separating them. The CDR3 is CASSRVKDVLVEAYGYTF. CDR3 coding DNA: TGTGCCAGCTCACGTGTCAAGGATGTACTAGTGGAGGCCTATGGCTACACCTTC. The full variable domain, in which reference TRBV18 and TRBJ1-2 provide the parts outside the CDR3, is NAGVMQNPRHLVRRRGQEARLRCSPMKGHSHVYWYRQLPEEGLKFMVYLQKENIIDESGMPKERFSAEFPKEGPSILRIQQVVRGDSAAYFCASSRVKDVLVEAYGYTFGSGTRLTVV.

The rearrangement joins TRBV2 to TRBJ1-4, with D perhaps TRBD1 (5 bases). The V end lost 6 bases, the J end lost 4 bases, and 6 bases lay between the germline ends. CDR1 is SNHLY and CDR2 is FYNNEI in the germline V gene. This CDR3 region has 12 residues. In nucleotides, the CDR3 is TGTGCCAGCAGACAGGTTAATGAAAAACTGTTTTTT. Protein: CASRQVNEKLFF.